This T cell receptor beta chain was identified during a study of blood T cell repertoires in COVID-19. Study in general: Collection of acute and convalescent COVID-19 samples took place in the United States, Italy and Spain.

This CDR3 is 15 amino acids long. The germline CDR1 and CDR2 sequences are LNHNV and YYDKDF (reference sequence). Trimming left V 0 bases short and J 5 bases short, with 13 bases between. In the study's own analysis: Researchers report that nucleated cell counts were estimated from reference gene primer amplification. Measured with immunoSEQ multiplex PCR; TCRdb has only the in-frame clones, and not every one. V, J and clone size are those of that table, while D and trimming were read from the DNA. The sample has fewer than 200,000 clones; about 85% are singletons. Source material: peripheral blood. The chain employs TRBV15 and TRBJ2-5, with D unresolved. This TCR derives from a man aged 55 to 69 who had recovered from COVID-19. The CDR3 reads CATSRELDSWETQYF. The CDR3 nucleotides are TGTGCCACCAGCAGAGAACTTGATTCGTGGGAGACCCAGTACTTC.